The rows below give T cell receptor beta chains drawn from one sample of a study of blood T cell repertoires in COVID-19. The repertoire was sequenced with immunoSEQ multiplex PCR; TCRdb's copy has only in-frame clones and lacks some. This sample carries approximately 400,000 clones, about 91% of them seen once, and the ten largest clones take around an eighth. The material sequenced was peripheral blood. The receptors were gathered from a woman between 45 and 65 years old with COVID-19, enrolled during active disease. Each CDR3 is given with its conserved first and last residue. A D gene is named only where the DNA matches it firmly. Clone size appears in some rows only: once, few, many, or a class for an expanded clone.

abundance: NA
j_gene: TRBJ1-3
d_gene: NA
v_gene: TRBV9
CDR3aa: CASSASGRGPGNTIYF
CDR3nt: TGTGCCAGCAGCGCATCCGGGCGGGGGCCGGGAAACACCATATATTTT

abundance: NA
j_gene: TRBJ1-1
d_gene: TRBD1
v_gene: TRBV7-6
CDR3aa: CASSYGQGSEAFF
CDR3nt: TGTGCCAGCAGCTACGGACAGGGGTCAGAAGCTTTCTTT

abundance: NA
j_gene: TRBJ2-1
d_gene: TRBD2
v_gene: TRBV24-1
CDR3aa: CATSDPPGEGTSEQFF
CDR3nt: TGTGCCACCAGTGATCCCCCGGGGGAGGGAACGAGTGAGCAGTTCTTC

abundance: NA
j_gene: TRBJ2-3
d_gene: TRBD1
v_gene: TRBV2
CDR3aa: CASRDRRFMTDTQYF
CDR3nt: TGTGCCAGCAGGGACAGGCGCTTCATGACAGATACGCAGTATTTT

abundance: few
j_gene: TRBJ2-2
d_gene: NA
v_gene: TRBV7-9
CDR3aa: CASSTQGVMGTGELFF
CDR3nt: TGTGCCAGCAGCACACAGGGAGTTATGGGCACCGGGGAGCTGTTTTTT

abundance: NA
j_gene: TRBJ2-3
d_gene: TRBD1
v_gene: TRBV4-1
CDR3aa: CASSLTGTGYGDTQYF
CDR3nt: TGCGCCAGCAGCCTCACCGGGACAGGGTATGGAGATACGCAGTATTTT

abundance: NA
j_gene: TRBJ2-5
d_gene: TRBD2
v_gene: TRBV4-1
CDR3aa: CASSQDTRSSGEETQYF
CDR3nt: TGCGCCAGCAGCCAAGATACGAGGTCTAGCGGGGAAGAGACCCAGTACTTC

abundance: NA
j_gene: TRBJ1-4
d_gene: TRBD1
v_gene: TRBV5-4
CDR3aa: CASSLDRANEKLFF
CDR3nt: TGTGCCAGCAGTTTGGACAGGGCTAATGAAAAACTGTTTTTT

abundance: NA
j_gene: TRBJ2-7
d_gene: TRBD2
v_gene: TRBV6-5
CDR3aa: CASSYFPGGYEQYF
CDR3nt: TGTGCCAGCAGTTATTTTCCGGGGGGCTACGAGCAGTACTTC

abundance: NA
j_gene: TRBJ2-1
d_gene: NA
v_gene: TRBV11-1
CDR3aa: CASSLHGDEQFF
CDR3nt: TGTGCCAGCAGCTTACACGGGGATGAGCAGTTCTTC

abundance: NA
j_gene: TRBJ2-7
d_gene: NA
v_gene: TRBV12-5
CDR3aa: CASGLALLDGSYEQYF
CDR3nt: TGTGCTAGTGGTTTGGCCCTCCTCGACGGGTCCTACGAGCAGTACTTC

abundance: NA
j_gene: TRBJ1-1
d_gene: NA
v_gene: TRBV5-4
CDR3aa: CASSLGGRAEAFF
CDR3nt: TGTGCCAGCAGCTTGGGGGGGCGCGCTGAAGCTTTCTTT

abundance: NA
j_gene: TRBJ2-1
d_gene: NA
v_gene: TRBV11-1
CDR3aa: CASSPRGSPVYNEQFF
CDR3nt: TGTGCCAGCAGCCCTAGAGGGTCGCCCGTTTACAATGAGCAGTTCTTC

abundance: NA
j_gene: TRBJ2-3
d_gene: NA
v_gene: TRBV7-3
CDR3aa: CASSFGAVSTDTQYF
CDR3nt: TGTGCCAGCAGCTTTGGGGCGGTTAGCACAGATACGCAGTATTTT

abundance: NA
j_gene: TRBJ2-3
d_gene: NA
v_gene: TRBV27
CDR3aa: CASSPSGSSTDTQYF
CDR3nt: TGTGCCAGCAGTCCGAGCGGTTCTAGCACAGATACGCAGTATTTT

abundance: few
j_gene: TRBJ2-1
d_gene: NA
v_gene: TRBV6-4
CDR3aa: CASSDSSAPNEQFF
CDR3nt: TGTGCCAGCAGTGACTCCAGCGCTCCGAATGAGCAGTTCTTC

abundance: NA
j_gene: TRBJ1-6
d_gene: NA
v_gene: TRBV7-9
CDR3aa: CASSYPGSPLHF
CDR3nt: TGTGCCAGCAGCTACCCAGGGTCACCCCTCCACTTT

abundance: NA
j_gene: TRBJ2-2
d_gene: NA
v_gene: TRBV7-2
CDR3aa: CASSLETRGLAGELFF
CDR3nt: TGTGCCAGCAGCTTAGAGACTCGGGGTTTGGCCGGGGAGCTGTTTTTT

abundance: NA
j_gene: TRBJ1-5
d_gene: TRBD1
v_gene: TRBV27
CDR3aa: CASSPWTGNNQPQHF
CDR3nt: TGTGCCAGCAGTCCTTGGACAGGGAACAATCAGCCCCAGCATTTT

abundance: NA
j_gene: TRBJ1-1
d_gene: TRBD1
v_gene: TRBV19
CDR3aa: CASSFTGGRTEAFF
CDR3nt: TGTGCCAGTAGTTTTACAGGGGGCCGTACTGAAGCTTTCTTT

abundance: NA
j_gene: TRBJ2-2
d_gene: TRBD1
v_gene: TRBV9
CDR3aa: CASSSSRTGMNSGELFF
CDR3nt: TGTGCCAGCAGTTCCTCACGGACAGGGATGAACTCCGGGGAGCTGTTTTTT

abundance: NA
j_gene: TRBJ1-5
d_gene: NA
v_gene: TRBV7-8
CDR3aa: CASSLGAGLSNQPQHF
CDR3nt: TGTGCCAGCAGCTTAGGGGCAGGACTCAGCAATCAGCCCCAGCATTTT

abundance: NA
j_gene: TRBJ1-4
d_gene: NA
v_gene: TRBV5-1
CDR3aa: CASSFVSGEGEKLFF
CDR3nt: TGCGCCAGCAGCTTTGTTTCGGGGGAAGGTGAAAAACTGTTTTTT

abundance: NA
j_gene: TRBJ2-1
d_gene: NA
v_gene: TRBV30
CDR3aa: CAWSVGGPGFF
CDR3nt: TGTGCCTGGAGTGTGGGGGGACCAGGGTTCTTC

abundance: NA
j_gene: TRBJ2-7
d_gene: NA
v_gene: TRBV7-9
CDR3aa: CASSFSDRAYEQYF
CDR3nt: TGTGCCAGCAGCTTTAGTGACAGAGCCTACGAGCAGTACTTC

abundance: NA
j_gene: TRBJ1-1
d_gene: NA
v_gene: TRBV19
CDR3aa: CASSPRTQGEAFF
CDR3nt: TGTGCCAGTAGTCCCAGGACACAGGGTGAAGCTTTCTTT

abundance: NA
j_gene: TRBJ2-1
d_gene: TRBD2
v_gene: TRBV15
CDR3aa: CATSRGPSGGGNEQFF
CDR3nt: TGTGCCACCAGCAGAGGCCCCTCGGGGGGTGGGAATGAGCAGTTCTTC

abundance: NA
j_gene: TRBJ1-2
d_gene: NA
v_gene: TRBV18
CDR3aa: CASSPASRQAGYTF
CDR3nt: TGTGCCAGCTCACCCGCCTCCAGACAGGCCGGCTACACCTTC

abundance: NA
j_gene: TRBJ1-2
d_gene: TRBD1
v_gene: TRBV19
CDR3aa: CASSIRTGYGYTF
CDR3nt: TGTGCCAGTAGTATTCGGACAGGCTATGGCTACACCTTC

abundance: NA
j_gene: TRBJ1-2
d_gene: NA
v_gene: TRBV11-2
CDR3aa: CASSLDPGSPYGYTF
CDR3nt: TGTGCCAGCAGCTTAGATCCGGGTTCACCCTATGGCTACACCTTC

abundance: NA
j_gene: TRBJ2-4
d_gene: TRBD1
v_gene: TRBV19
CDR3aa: CASSRTGLAKNIQYF
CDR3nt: TGTGCCAGTAGTAGGACAGGGCTAGCCAAAAACATTCAGTACTTC

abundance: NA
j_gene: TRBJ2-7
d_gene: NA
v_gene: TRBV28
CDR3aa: CASSLDTLSYEQYF
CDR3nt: TGTGCCAGCAGTCTGGACACTCTCTCCTACGAGCAGTACTTC

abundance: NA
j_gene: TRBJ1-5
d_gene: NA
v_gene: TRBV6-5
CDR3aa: CASSYGGVGSNQPQHF
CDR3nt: TGTGCCAGCAGTTACGGCGGGGTGGGTAGCAATCAGCCCCAGCATTTT

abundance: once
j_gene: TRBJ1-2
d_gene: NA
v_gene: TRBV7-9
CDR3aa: CASSFYTNYGYTF
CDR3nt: TGTGCCAGCAGCTTCTATACCAACTATGGCTACACCTTC

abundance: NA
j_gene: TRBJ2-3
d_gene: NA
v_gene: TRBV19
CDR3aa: CASSPGVIIDTQYF
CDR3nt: TGTGCCAGTAGCCCAGGGGTCATCATAGATACGCAGTATTTT

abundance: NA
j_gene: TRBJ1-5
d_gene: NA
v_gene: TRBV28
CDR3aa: CASSGIKGSGNQPQHF
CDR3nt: TGTGCCAGCAGTGGAATAAAGGGGTCCGGCAATCAGCCCCAGCATTTT

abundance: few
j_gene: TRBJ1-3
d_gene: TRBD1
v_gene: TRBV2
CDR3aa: CASRNPGQGPGNTIYF
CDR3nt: TGTGCCAGCAGGAACCCGGGACAGGGGCCTGGAAACACCATATATTTT

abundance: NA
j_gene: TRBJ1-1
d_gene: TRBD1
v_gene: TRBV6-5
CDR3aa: CASSATGVDTEAFF
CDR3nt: TGTGCCAGCAGCGCGACAGGGGTGGACACTGAAGCTTTCTTT